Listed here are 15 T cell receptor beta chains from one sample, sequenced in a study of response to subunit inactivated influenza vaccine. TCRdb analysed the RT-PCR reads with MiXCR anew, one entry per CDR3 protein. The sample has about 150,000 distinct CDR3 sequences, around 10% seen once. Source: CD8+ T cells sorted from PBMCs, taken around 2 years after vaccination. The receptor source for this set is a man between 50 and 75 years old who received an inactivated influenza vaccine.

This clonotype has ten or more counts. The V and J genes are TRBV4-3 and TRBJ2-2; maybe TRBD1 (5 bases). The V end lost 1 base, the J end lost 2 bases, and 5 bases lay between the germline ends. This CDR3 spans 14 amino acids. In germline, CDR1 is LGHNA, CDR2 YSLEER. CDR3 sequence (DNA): TGCGCCAGCAGCCAAGGGACAAACACCGGGGAGCTGTTTTTT. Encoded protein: CASSQGTNTGELFF.

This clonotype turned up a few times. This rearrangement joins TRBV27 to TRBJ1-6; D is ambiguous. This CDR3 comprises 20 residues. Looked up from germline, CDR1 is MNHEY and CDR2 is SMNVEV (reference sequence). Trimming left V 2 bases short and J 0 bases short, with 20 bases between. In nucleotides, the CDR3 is TGTGCCAGCAGTTTAACGTTACTGAATAACCCTGGCTCCTATAATTCACCCCTCCACTTT. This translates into CASSLTLLNNPGSYNSPLHF.

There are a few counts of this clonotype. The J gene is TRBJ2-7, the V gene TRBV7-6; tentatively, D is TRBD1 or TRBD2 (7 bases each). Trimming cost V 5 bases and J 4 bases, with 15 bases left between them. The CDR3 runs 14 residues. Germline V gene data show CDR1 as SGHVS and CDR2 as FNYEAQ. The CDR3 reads CASSPRGGGYEQYF. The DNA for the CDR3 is TGTGCCAGCAGCCCCAGGGGGGGTGGGTACGAGCAGTACTTC. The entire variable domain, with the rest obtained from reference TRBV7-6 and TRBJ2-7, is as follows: GAGVSQSPRYKVTKRGQDVALRCDPISGHVSLYWYRQALGQGPEFLTYFNYEAQQDKSGLPNDRFSAERPEGSISTLTIQRTEQRDSAMYRCASSPRGGGYEQYFGPGTRLTVT.

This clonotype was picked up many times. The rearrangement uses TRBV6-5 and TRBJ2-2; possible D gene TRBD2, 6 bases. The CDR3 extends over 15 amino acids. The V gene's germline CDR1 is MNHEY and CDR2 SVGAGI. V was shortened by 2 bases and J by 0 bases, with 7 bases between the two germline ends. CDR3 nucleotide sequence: TGTGCCAGCAGTTACGGGGGGACGAACACCGGGGAGCTGTTTTTT. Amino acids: CASSYGGTNTGELFF.

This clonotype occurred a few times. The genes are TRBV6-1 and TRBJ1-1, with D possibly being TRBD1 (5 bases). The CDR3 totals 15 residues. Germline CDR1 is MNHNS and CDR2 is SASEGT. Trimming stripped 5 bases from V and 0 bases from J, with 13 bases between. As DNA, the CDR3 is TGTGCCAGCAGTCTTCGACAGATTATGAACACTGAAGCTTTCTTT. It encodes CASSLRQIMNTEAFF.

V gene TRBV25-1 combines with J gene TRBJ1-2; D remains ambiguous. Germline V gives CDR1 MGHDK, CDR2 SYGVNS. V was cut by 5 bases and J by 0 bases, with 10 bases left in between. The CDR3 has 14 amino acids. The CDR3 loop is CASSPNGANYGYTF. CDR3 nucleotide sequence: TGTGCCAGCAGTCCCAATGGAGCTAACTATGGCTACACCTTC.

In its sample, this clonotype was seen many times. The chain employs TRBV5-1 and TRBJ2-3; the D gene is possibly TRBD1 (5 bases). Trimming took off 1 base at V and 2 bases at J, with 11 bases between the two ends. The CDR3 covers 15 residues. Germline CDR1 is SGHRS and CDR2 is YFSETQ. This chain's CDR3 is CASSLSGLLTDTQYF. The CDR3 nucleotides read TGCGCCAGCAGCTTGTCAGGGCTCCTCACAGATACGCAGTATTTT.

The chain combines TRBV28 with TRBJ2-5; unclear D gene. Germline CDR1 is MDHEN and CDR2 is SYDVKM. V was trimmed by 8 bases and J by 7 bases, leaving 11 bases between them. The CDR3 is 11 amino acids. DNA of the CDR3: TGTGCCAGCGAGACTCCAGGGACCCAGTACTTC. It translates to CASETPGTQYF.

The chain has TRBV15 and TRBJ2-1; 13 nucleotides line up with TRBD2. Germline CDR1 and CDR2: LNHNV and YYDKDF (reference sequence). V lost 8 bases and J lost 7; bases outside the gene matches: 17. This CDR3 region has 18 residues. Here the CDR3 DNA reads TGTGCCACCCTAGCTGGCGATTTGGGGACTAGCGGGATAAATGAGCAGTTCTTC. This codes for CATLAGDLGTSGINEQFF.

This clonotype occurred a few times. As DNA, the CDR3 is TGTGCCAGCAGCAGTGGATGGACTAGCGGCAAAGAGACCCAGTACTTC. It codes for CASSSGWTSGKETQYF. This chain joins TRBV7-8 and TRBJ2-5, with 10 bases fitting TRBD2. CDR1 is SGHVS, CDR2 FQNEAQ, per germline. V was pared by 5 bases and J by 3 bases, with 9 bases of the junction left unmatched. The CDR3 loop spans 16 amino acids.

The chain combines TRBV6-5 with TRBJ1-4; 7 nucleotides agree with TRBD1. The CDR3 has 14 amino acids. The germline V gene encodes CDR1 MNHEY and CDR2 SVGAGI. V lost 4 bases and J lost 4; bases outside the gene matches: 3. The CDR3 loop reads CASSSGQYNEKLFF. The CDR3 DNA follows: TGTGCCAGCAGTTCGGGACAGTATAATGAAAAACTGTTTTTT.

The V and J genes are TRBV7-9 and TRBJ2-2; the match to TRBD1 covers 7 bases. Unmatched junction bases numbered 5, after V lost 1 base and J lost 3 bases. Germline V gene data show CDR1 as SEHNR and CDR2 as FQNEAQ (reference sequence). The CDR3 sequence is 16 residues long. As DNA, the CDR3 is TGTGCCAGCAGCTTAGGCCTAGACAGGGACACCGGGGAGCTGTTTTTT. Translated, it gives CASSLGLDRDTGELFF.

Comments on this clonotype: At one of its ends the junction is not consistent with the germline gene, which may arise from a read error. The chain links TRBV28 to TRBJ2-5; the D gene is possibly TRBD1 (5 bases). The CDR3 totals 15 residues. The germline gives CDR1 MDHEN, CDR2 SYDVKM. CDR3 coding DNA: TGTGCCGGCAGTTCACCGACAGTTAAACTAGAGACCCAGTACTTC. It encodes CAGSSPTVKLETQYF.

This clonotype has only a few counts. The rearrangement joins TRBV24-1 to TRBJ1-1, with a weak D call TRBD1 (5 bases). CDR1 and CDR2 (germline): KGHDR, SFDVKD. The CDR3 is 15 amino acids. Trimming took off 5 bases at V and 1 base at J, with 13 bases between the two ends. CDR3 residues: CATSGPGGSNTEAFF. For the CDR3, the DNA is TGTGCCACCAGTGGCCCGGGGGGGTCGAACACTGAAGCTTTCTTT.

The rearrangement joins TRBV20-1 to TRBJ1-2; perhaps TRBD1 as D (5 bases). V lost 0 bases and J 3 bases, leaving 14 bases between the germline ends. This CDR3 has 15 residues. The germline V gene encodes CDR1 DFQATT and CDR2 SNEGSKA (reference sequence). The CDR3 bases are TGCAGTGCTAGAGAGGCAGGGAGGAGCCACTATGGCTACACCTTC. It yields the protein CSAREAGRSHYGYTF.